The 14 T cell receptor beta chains in this list originate from one sample, sequenced in a study of blood T cell repertoires in COVID-19 (dated by TCRdb to about 2020). The library was produced with the immunoSEQ multiplex PCR assay. This is the immuneACCESS table as TCRdb keeps it, with only in-frame sequences that have V and J called. A part of the clones is gone; compared with another copy, unresolved V genes explain less than half, and the rest is unexplained. This sample lists 250,000 to 300,000 clones; 86% were detected once. In total, the top ten clones hold approximately 12% of the sample. The sample was peripheral blood. These receptors were obtained from a woman between 25 and 40 years old with COVID-19, enrolled during active disease.

The rearrangement uses TRBV19 and TRBJ2-5; D possibly corresponds to TRBD2 (6 bases). Germline CDR1 is LNHDA and CDR2 is SQIVND (reference sequence). This CDR3 is built from 16 residues. V was shortened by 3 bases and J by 5 bases, with 19 bases between the two germline ends. The CDR3 coding sequence is TGTGCCAGTAGTATTACCTCGTCAGGGAGGATGGAGACCCAGTACTTC. Its translation: CASSITSSGRMETQYF.

This rearrangement joins TRBV4-1 to TRBJ2-4; TRBD1 is a possible D gene (6 bases). V lost 1 base and J 2 bases, leaving 15 bases between the germline ends. Per the germline V gene, CDR1 is MGHRA and CDR2 is YSYEKL. The CDR3 runs to 17 residues. The CDR3 DNA follows: TGCGCCAGCAGCCAAGGATCTGGGGGCCTTACCAAAAACATTCAGTACTTC. Residues: CASSQGSGGLTKNIQYF.

The chain joins TRBV5-1 to TRBJ2-3; 8 nucleotides line up with TRBD2. V trimming: 3 bases; J trimming: 1 base; junction bases outside the gene matches: 7. Germline values: CDR1 SGHRS, CDR2 YFSETQ. CDR3 length: 16 residues. CDR3 sequence reads: CASSSLAGLGTDTQYF. CDR3 sequence (DNA): TGCGCCAGCAGCTCTTTAGCGGGGTTGGGCACAGATACGCAGTATTTT.

The J gene is TRBJ2-7, the V gene TRBV7-6, with 11 bases lining up with TRBD1. The CDR3 length is 14 residues. The junction had 3 bases not matched to a gene; V was cut back by 3 bases and J by 5 bases. Germline CDR1 and CDR2: SGHVS and FNYEAQ. The CDR3: CASSLPGQGDEQYF. In DNA, the CDR3 is TGTGCCAGCAGCTTGCCGGGACAGGGGGACGAGCAGTACTTC. Looking up the rest from reference TRBV7-6 and TRBJ2-7 gives the full variable domain: GAGVSQSPRYKVTKRGQDVALRCDPISGHVSLYWYRQALGQGPEFLTYFNYEAQQDKSGLPNDRFSAERPEGSISTLTIQRTEQRDSAMYRCASSLPGQGDEQYFGPGTRLTVT.

The chain links TRBV2 to TRBJ2-3, with a weak D call TRBD2 (6 bases). Germline CDR1 SNHLY, CDR2 FYNNEI. Trimming removed 7 bases from V and 7 bases from J, with 15 bases in between. The CDR3 is 13 residues long. The CDR3 sequence: CASTGTLDHTQYF. The CDR3 bases are TGTGCCAGCACCGGGACTTTAGACCATACGCAGTATTTT.

This clone was detected only a few times. The chain recombines TRBV6-6 with TRBJ1-5; D remains ambiguous. Germline CDR1 is MNHNY and CDR2 is SVGAGI (reference sequence). The CDR3 is 15 amino acids. Between the trimmed V and J ends, which lost 8 bases and 1 base, there was a span of 15 bases. The CDR3, as DNA: TGTGCCAGCCGTGGGAGTTCGCGGAGCAATCAGCCCCAGCATTTT. Translated, it gives CASRGSSRSNQPQHF.

This clone was picked up one time. This chain links TRBV5-1 with TRBJ2-7, with TRBD1 matching 10 bases. This CDR3 is built from 15 residues. From germline, CDR1 is SGHRS and CDR2 YFSETQ. The junction had 6 bases not matched to a gene; V was cut back by 0 bases and J by 6 bases. The CDR3 DNA sequence: TGCGCCAGCAGCTTGGACAGACAGGGGGCAGGCGAGCAGTACTTC. This sequence encodes CASSLDRQGAGEQYF.

This chain links TRBV11-2 with TRBJ1-5, with 9 positions matching TRBD1. V shed 5 bases and J 5 bases; nucleotides not matched to a gene: 7. CDR1 is SGHAT and CDR2 is FQNNGV in the germline V gene. The CDR3 totals 15 residues. The CDR3 bases are TGTGCCAGCAGCATAGGACAGGGGAGGTATCAGCCCCAGCATTTT. Translating it yields CASSIGQGRYQPQHF.

This rearrangement joins TRBV28 to TRBJ1-1; D may be TRBD1 (5 bases). CDR3 size: 15 residues. Trimming pared 1 base from V and 4 bases from J, leaving 13 bases between. Germline lookup yields CDR1 MDHEN and CDR2 SYDVKM. CDR3 sequence reads: CASSLLERGGTEAFF. The CDR3 nucleotides read TGTGCCAGCAGTTTATTGGAAAGGGGTGGCACTGAAGCTTTCTTT.

The rearrangement links TRBV5-5 to TRBJ1-2, with 9 bases identical to TRBD1. With V trimmed by 1 base and J by 5 bases, 15 bases remained unmatched. CDR1 is SGHKS, CDR2 YYEKEE, per germline (reference sequence). The CDR3 is 18 amino acids. This CDR3 reads CASSLPGGETGGRYGYTF. In DNA form, the CDR3 reads TGTGCCAGCAGCTTGCCGGGGGGAGAGACAGGGGGAAGGTATGGCTACACCTTC.

The chain carries TRBV7-8 and TRBJ2-7; 7 bases fit TRBD1. Germline CDR1 is SGHVS and CDR2 is FQNEAQ. The V segment lost 1 base and the J segment 0 bases; nucleotides outside the gene matches: 6. This CDR3 spans 16 amino acids. DNA of the CDR3: TGTGCCAGCAGCTTAGTGGGACAGAGTTCCTCCTACGAGCAGTACTTC. Translated: CASSLVGQSSSYEQYF.

The genes are TRBV4-1 and TRBJ2-1; the match to TRBD2 covers 8 bases. This CDR3 has 18 amino acids. Losses at the gene ends were 1 base for V and 0 bases for J; bases not matched to a gene: 8. Germline V CDR1 and CDR2: MGHRA, YSYEKL. The chain's CDR3 is CASSQGLAGILSYNEQFF. CDR3 DNA: TGCGCCAGCAGCCAAGGGTTAGCGGGGATCCTCTCCTACAATGAGCAGTTCTTC.

The rearrangement joins TRBV6-5 to TRBJ2-5; 8 positions match TRBD1. CDR1 is MNHEY and CDR2 is SVGAGI in the germline V gene. V was pared by 5 bases and J by 5 bases, with 10 bases of the junction left unmatched. The CDR3 has 15 amino acids. This CDR3 is CASSRIKTGVETQYF. CDR3 coding DNA: TGTGCCAGCAGTCGAATCAAGACAGGGGTGGAGACCCAGTACTTC.

The rearrangement links TRBV6-1 to TRBJ2-5; D uncertain. V lost 2 bases to trimming and J lost 5 bases, with 6 bases between them. CDR1 is MNHNS, CDR2 SASEGT, per germline. The CDR3 contains 12 residues. In DNA form, the CDR3 reads TGTGCCAGCAGTGAAACATGGGAGACCCAGTACTTC. Translation gives CASSETWETQYF.